Listed below are T cell receptor beta chains from one sample, sequenced in a study of T cell responses to AZD1222 COVID-19 vaccine. The table came from immunoSEQ multiplex PCR; TCRdb's copy has only in-frame clones and leaves some out. The table includes 150,000 to 200,000 clones, more than 85% detected once. The starting material was peripheral blood, obtained on day 0 of AZD1222 vaccination. The receptors here all came from an adult in good health. Both conserved end residues are part of each CDR3. Fields, in order: V gene, clone size, D gene, J gene, CDR3 DNA, CDR3 protein. D genes are given only for firm matches. The size field is filled for only some rows; it gives once, few, many or a size class.

>TRBV6-6|NA|TRBD1|TRBJ1-1
TGTGCCAGCAGTGCGATGACAGGGCCTGAAGCTTTCTTT
CASSAMTGPEAFF
>TRBV7-2|once|NA|TRBJ1-5
TGTGCCAGCAGCCCCCGGGGGAGTAGCAATCAGCCCCAGCATTTT
CASSPRGSSNQPQHF
>TRBV4-1|once|NA|TRBJ1-2
TGCGCCAGCAGCCAAGTGGTAGCCCGAGCAAACTATGGCTACACCTTC
CASSQVVARANYGYTF
>TRBV6-6|NA|NA|TRBJ1-3
TGTGCCAGCAGTTACGGTCCGGGGTTTTCTGGAAACACCATATATTTT
CASSYGPGFSGNTIYF
>TRBV5-1|NA|TRBD2|TRBJ2-5
TGCGCCAGCAGCTTGGTACCGGGGGGGCCGGGGGAGACCCAGTACTTC
CASSLVPGGPGETQYF
>TRBV19|NA|TRBD1|TRBJ1-4
TGTGCCAGTAGTGCCAGGACAGGGGGAAATGAAAAACTGTTTTTT
CASSARTGGNEKLFF
>TRBV5-1|NA|NA|TRBJ1-6
TGCGCCAGCACGGACGGAAATGAATCACCCCTCCACTTT
CASTDGNESPLHF
>TRBV14|NA|NA|TRBJ1-2
TGTGCCAGCAGCCTTGCCGCAAACCCTATCTATGGCTACACCTTC
CASSLAANPIYGYTF
>TRBV6-5|NA|NA|TRBJ1-5
TGTGCCAGCAGTTCAGACATAATTAATAGCAATCAGCCCCAGCATTTT
CASSSDIINSNQPQHF
>TRBV7-8|NA|TRBD2|TRBJ2-5
TGTGCCAGCAGCTTACGGTCCGGGACTAGCGGGGATAAAGAGACCCAGTACTTC
CASSLRSGTSGDKETQYF
>TRBV7-2|NA|NA|TRBJ2-7
TGTGCCAGCAGCTTTTCCGGGACGGTACCCTACGAGCAGTACTTC
CASSFSGTVPYEQYF
>TRBV24-1|NA|NA|TRBJ2-2
TGTGCCACCAGTCCCCCCGGAGGGACCGGGGAGCTGTTTTTT
CATSPPGGTGELFF
>TRBV19|NA|NA|TRBJ1-3
TGTGCCAGTAGCTCCATCCAGGGTTCTGGAAACACCATATATTTT
CASSSIQGSGNTIYF
>TRBV5-1|NA|NA|TRBJ1-6
TGCGCCAGCAGCCTGACCAAGGGGGTTCATTCACCCCTCCACTTT
CASSLTKGVHSPLHF